This T cell receptor (beta chain) was recovered during a study of T cell repertoires in ileal Crohn's disease. Study results and limitations: Every patient over 26.8% clonality showed endoscopic recurrence. Compared with non-smokers, active smokers at surgery showed more clonal expansions. Compared with CD4 T cells, sorted CD8 cells carried more expanded clones.

Sequencing used immunoSEQ multiplex PCR; TCRdb keeps in-frame clones, though not all of them. The sample lists around 7,400 clones, roughly 82% occurring once. The ends were cut back, 7 bases at V and 2 bases at J, with 20 bases in the middle. The CDR3 is made up of 16 amino acids. Germline V lookup: CDR1 SGHRS, CDR2 YFSETQ. As for this clone: The target antigen is unknown.

The rearrangement joins TRBV5-1 to TRBJ2-3; D might be TRBD2 (6 bases). The clonotype was recovered from an adult with Crohn's disease. The specimen sequenced was ileal tissue. CDR3 amino acids: CASGGWVRGLTDTQYF. CDR3 nucleotide sequence: TGCGCCAGCGGTGGGTGGGTGCGGGGCCTCACAGATACGCAGTATTTT. Based on the CDR3 plus reference TRBV5-1 and TRBJ2-3, the full variable domain is KAGVTQTPRYLIKTRGQQVTLSCSPISGHRSVSWYQQTPGQGLQFLFEYFSETQRNKGNFPGRFSGRQFSNSRSEMNVSTLELGDSALYLCASGGWVRGLTDTQYFGPGTRLTVL.